This TCR beta chain is from a study of shared clonotypes between healthy human individuals. General study points: Non-shared clonotypes displayed generation probabilities falling below those of clonotypes present in all four donors.

Cells designated naive CD8 were CD45RO-negative and were positively selected for CCR7, with terminally differentiated effector memory CD45RA+ cells excluded. Nashville, Tennessee was home to all donors, who were Caucasian adults. A deep-level run was used for the assay. Produced via immunoSEQ multiplex PCR; TCRdb's table is partial and in-frame only. The profile shows millions of clones, approximately 94% of them singletons. The V end was cut by 2 bases, the J end by 2 bases, with 11 bases between. Per the germline V gene, CDR1 is MNHEY and CDR2 is SVGAGI. This CDR3 spans 15 amino acids. As for this clone: Its antigen remains unidentified.

This chain joins TRBV6-5 and TRBJ2-3; D possibly corresponds to TRBD1 (5 bases). The sequencing input was naive CD8+ T cells sorted from blood. This clonotype was obtained from a man between 18 and 35 years old in good health. CDR3 in amino acids: CASSYGSGLTDTQYF. CDR3 DNA: TGTGCCAGCAGTTACGGCTCAGGGCTCACAGATACGCAGTATTTT.